One T cell receptor (beta chain) is described in this entry. This CDR3 spans 16 amino acids. Looked up from germline, CDR1 is SGHRS and CDR2 is YFSETQ. With 4 bases clipped from V and 4 bases from J, the junction kept 13 bases outside the gene matches. Documented time point: newly diagnosed GD, antithyroid drugs for less than 3 months. Isolated PBMC RNA provided the starting material for the TCR library. This record comes from a study of regulatory T cells in long-lasting Graves disease. To make TCR beta libraries, researchers used iRepertoire HTBI primers and Arm-PCR of CDR3 regions. TCRdb re-called the multiplex PCR reads with MiXCR, one entry per CDR3 protein. The table includes some 490,000 distinct CDR3 sequences, 9.5% to 15% detected once. In addition, the sample was reused for a study of T cells in Graves' hyperthyroidism and ophthalmopathy.

The TCR originated in a woman aged 25 to 39 with Graves disease. The rearrangement joins TRBV5-1 to TRBJ2-5; 7 bases are a match to TRBD1. This material consisted of peripheral blood mononuclear cells (PBMCs), taken at new diagnosis, from a patient treated with antithyroid drugs. The CDR3 protein is CASSPPQGVTGETQYF. CDR3 DNA sequence: TGCGCCAGCAGCCCCCCGCAGGGGGTTACTGGAGAGACCCAGTACTTC.